Following are 6 T cell receptor beta chains from one sample sequenced in a study of CXCR3-negative and CXCR3-positive naive CD8 T cells. Study-level findings and limits: Naive cells positive for CXCR3 carried more hydrophobic TRB CDR3s than CXCR3-negative ones.

No antigen is known for these receptors. UMI-tagged TRB cDNA libraries were built via 5' RACE. TCRdb reprocessed the 5' RACE reads and stores each CDR3 protein as one record, lacking DNA. The sample features about 130,000 distinct CDR3 sequences, with 0.5% to 0.75% in its top ten. Sequencing used naive CXCR3+ CD8+ T cells from blood. As for subset: CD45RO-CCR7+CD27+CD95- naive CD8+ T cells expressing CXCR3 (TNR3+). The receptors shown here come from a human donor in good health. Some clones in this sample may be carry-over from other donors' samples.

The rearrangement uses TRBV11-2 and TRBJ1-2; the TCRdb D gene call, TRBD1, has no DNA to confirm it. The CDR3 is made up of 15 amino acids. CDR1 is SGHAT and CDR2 is FQNNGV in the germline V gene. This CDR3 is CASSLSGDVGYGYTF. The entire variable domain, with the rest obtained from reference TRBV11-2 and TRBJ1-2, is as follows: EAGVAQSPRYKIIEKRQSVAFWCNPISGHATLYWYQQILGQGPKLLIQFQNNGVVDDSQLPKDRFSAERLKGVDSTLKIQPAKLEDSAVYLCASSLSGDVGYGYTFGSGTRLTVV.

The chain couples TRBV7-9 to TRBJ2-1. CDR3 size: 15 residues. Germline V gene data show CDR1 as SEHNR and CDR2 as FQNEAQ (reference sequence). The chain's CDR3 is CASSLTLAVDNEQFF.

The V call is TRBV12-3 or TRBV12-4, the J call TRBJ2-7. This CDR3 has 13 residues. Here the CDR3 reads CASGWTAAYEQYF.

The CDR3 loop reads CASRHQVPAEGTDTQYF. The V and J genes are TRBV7-9 and TRBJ2-3; TCRdb's D call, TRBD2, is unchecked because there is no DNA. Germline values: CDR1 SEHNR, CDR2 FQNEAQ (reference sequence). CDR3 size: 17 residues.

The chain links TRBV7-9 to TRBJ2-1; TCRdb gives TRBD2 as the D gene, but with no DNA this cannot be confirmed. CDR3 length equals 12 residues. Germline V lookup: CDR1 SEHNR, CDR2 FQNEAQ (reference sequence). CDR3 amino acids: CASSPLALEQFF.

This chain connects TRBV6-6 to TRBJ2-1; TCRdb gives TRBD1 as the D gene, but with no DNA this cannot be confirmed. The CDR3 totals 19 residues. The germline CDR1 and CDR2 sequences are MNHNY and SVGAGI (reference sequence). CDR3 sequence reads: CASSYLLDRGIDSYNEQFF.